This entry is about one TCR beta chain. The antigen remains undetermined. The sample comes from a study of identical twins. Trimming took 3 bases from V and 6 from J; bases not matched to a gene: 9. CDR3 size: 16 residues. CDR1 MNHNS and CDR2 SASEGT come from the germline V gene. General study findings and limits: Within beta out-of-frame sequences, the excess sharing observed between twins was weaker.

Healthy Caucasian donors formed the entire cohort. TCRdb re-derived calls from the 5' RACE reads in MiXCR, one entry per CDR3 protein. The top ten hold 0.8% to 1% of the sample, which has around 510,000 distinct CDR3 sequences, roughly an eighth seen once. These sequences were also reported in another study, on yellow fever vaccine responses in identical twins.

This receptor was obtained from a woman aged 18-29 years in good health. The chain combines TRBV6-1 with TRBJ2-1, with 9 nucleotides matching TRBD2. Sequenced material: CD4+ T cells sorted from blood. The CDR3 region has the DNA TGTGCCAGCAGTGACGGGTTGGGACTAGCTCCCAATGAGCAGTTCTTC. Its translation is CASSDGLGLAPNEQFF.